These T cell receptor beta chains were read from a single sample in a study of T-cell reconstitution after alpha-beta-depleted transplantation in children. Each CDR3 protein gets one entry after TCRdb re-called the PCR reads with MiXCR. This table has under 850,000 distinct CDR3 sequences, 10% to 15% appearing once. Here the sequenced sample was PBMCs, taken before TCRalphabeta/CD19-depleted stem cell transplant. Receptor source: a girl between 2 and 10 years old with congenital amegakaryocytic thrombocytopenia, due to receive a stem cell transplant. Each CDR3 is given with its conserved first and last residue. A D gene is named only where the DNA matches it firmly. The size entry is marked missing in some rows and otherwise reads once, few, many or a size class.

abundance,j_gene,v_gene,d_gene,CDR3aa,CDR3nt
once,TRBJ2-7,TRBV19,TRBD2,CASSALAGGTYEQYF,TGTGCCAGTAGTGCCCTAGCGGGAGGAACCTACGAGCAGTACTTC
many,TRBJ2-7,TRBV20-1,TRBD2,CSAIPGLAGGGEQYF,TGCAGTGCTATCCCGGGACTAGCGGGAGGTGGCGAGCAGTACTTC
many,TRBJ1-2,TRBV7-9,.,CASSTSGTLYGYTF,TGTGCCAGCAGCACCTCCGGGACGCTCTATGGCTACACCTTC
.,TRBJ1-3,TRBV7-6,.,CASSRQEAGNTIYF,TGTGCCAGCAGCCGACAGGAGGCTGGAAACACCATATATTTT
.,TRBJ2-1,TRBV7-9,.,CASSTLAAPYNEQFF,TGTGCCAGCAGCACTTTAGCGGCCCCATACAATGAGCAGTTCTTC
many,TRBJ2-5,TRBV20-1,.,CSARDVQETQYF,TGCAGTGCTAGAGATGTGCAAGAGACCCAGTACTTC
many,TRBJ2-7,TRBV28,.,CASSLDQDGSYEQYF,TGTGCCAGCAGTTTAGACCAGGACGGCTCCTACGAGCAGTACTTC
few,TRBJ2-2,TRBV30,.,CAWSGGNTGELFF,TGTGCCTGGAGTGGGGGCAACACCGGGGAGCTGTTTTTT
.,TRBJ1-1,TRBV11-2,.,CASSFGAATEAFF,TGTGCCAGCAGCTTCGGGGCGGCCACTGAAGCTTTCTTT
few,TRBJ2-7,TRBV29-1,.,CSVGVSYEQYF,TGCAGCGTTGGAGTTTCCTACGAGCAGTACTTC
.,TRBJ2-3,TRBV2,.,CASSLAGYLDTQYF,TGTGCCAGCAGTCTAGCAGGGTACCTCGATACGCAGTATTTT
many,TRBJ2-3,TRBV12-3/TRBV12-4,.,CASSPQIGTQYF,TGTGCCAGCAGTCCACAGATCGGTACGCAGTATTTT
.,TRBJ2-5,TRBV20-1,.,CSARDRGTGETQYF,TGCAGTGCTAGAGACAGGGGTACAGGAGAGACCCAGTACTTC
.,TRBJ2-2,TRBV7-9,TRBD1,CASSLRDSQNTGELFF,TGTGCCAGCAGCCTTCGGGACAGCCAGAACACCGGGGAGCTGTTTTTT
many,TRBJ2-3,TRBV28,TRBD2,CASSLWTSGTDTQYF,TGTGCCAGCAGTTTATGGACTAGCGGCACAGATACGCAGTATTTT
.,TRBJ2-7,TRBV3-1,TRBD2,CASSQVDWDYLSYEQYF,TGTGCCAGCAGCCAAGTAGACTGGGACTACCTCTCCTACGAGCAGTACTTC
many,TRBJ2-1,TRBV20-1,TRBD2,CSATGTSGRGPFF,TGCAGTGCTACGGGGACTAGCGGGAGAGGTCCGTTCTTC
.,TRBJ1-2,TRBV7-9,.,CASSLGGQRYGYTF,TGTGCCAGCAGCTTAGGAGGACAGCGCTATGGCTACACCTTC
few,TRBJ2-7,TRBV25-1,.,CASSESSPYEQYF,TGTGCCAGCAGTGAATCAAGCCCGTACGAGCAGTACTTC
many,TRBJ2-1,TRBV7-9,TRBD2,CASSTLAGVFYNEQFF,TGTGCCAGCAGCACCCTAGCGGGAGTTTTTTACAATGAGCAGTTCTTC
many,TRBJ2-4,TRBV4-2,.,CASSQDDSENIQYF,TGTGCCAGCAGCCAAGATGACAGCGAAAACATTCAGTACTTC
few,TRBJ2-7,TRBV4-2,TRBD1,CASSLKGGQGYYEQYF,TGTGCCAGCAGCCTTAAGGGCGGACAGGGCTACTACGAGCAGTACTTC
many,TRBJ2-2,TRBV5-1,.,CASSWQDTGELFF,TGCGCCAGCAGCTGGCAGGACACCGGGGAGCTGTTTTTT
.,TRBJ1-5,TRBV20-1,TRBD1,CSAREGTGLSNQPQHF,TGCAGTGCTAGAGAGGGGACAGGTCTTAGTAATCAGCCCCAGCATTTT
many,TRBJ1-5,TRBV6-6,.,CASSYSIGQPQHF,TGTGCCAGCAGTTACTCCATAGGCCAGCCCCAGCATTTT
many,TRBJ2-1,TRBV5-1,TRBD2,CASSAPLSEREGFNNEQFF,TGCGCCAGCAGCGCTCCACTCTCTGAGCGGGAGGGGTTTAACAATGAGCAGTTCTTC
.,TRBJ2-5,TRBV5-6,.,CASSLASKAGETPYF,TGTGCCAGCAGCTTGGCGTCCAAAGCCGGGGAGACCCCGTACTTC
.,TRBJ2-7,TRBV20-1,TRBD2,CSARGPTSGSYEQYF,TGCAGTGCTAGAGGCCCAACTAGCGGGTCCTACGAGCAGTACTTC
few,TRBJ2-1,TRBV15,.,CATSRDRLGFYNEQFF,TGTGCCACCAGCAGAGACAGACTAGGATTCTACAATGAGCAGTTCTTC
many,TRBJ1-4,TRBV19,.,CASSSPGTQRKEKLFF,TGTGCCAGTAGTTCGCCCGGGACACAGAGGAAGGAAAAACTGTTTTTT
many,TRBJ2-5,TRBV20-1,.,CSARAGYFSQETQYF,TGCAGTGCTAGAGCAGGGTATTTCTCACAAGAGACCCAGTACTTC
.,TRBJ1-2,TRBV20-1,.,CSASLSSGGPFDYTF,TGCAGTGCTTCCCTTTCGTCGGGCGGACCTTTTGACTACACCTTC
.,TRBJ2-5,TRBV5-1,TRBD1,CASSSENRGRWETQYF,TGCGCCAGCAGCTCCGAAAACAGGGGGCGCTGGGAGACCCAGTACTTC
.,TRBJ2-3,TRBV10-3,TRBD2,CAIQELAGADTQYF,TGTGCCATCCAGGAATTAGCGGGGGCAGATACGCAGTATTTT
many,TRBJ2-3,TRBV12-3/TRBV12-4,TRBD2,CAWKRETSDTQYF,TGTGCCTGGAAGCGGGAGACGTCAGATACGCAGTATTTT
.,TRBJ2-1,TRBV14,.,CASSPGYGEQFF,TGTGCCAGCAGCCCCGGATATGGTGAGCAGTTCTTC
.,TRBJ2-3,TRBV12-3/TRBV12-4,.,CATGTEPDTQYF,TGTGCCACTGGGACTGAGCCAGATACGCAGTATTTT
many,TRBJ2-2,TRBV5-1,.,CASSLVGSAGELFF,TGCGCCAGCAGCTTGGTAGGCTCGGCCGGGGAGCTGTTTTTT
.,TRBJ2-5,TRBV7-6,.,CASSLSGVQETQYF,TGTGCCAGCAGCTTATCAGGGGTCCAAGAGACCCAGTACTTC
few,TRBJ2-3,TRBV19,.,CASSPRWGKGGPDTDTQYF,TGTGCCAGTAGCCCTCGGTGGGGGAAAGGAGGTCCGGACACAGATACGCAGTATTTT
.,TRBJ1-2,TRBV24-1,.,CATRGVGGYTF,TGTGCCACCAGGGGTGTCGGCGGCTACACCTTC
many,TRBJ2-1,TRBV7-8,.,CASSSARVPSYNEQFF,TGTGCCAGCAGCTCAGCTAGGGTTCCCTCCTACAATGAGCAGTTCTTC
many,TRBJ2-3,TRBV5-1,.,CASSLSSNMRSTDTQYF,TGCGCCAGCAGCTTATCTAGTAATATGCGGTCCACAGATACGCAGTATTTT
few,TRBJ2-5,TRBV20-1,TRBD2,CSASRRASGSRETQYF,TGCAGTGCTAGCCGGAGAGCTAGCGGGAGTAGGGAGACCCAGTACTTC
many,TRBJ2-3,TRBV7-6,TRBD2,CASSLESATSGRGSDTQYF,TGTGCCAGCAGCTTAGAGTCCGCGACTAGCGGGAGAGGTTCAGATACGCAGTATTTT
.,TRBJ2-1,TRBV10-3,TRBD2,CAISGGAAPTEQFF,TGTGCCATCTCGGGGGGAGCTGCCCCCACAGAGCAGTTCTTC
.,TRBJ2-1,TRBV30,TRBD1,CAWSKNRGPQSNEQFF,TGTGCCTGGAGTAAGAACAGGGGCCCCCAATCAAATGAGCAGTTCTTC
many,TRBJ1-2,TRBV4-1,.,CASRVSPRNYGYTF,TGCGCCAGCAGGGTCAGTCCGCGTAACTATGGCTACACCTTC
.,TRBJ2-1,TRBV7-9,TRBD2,CASRGLAGDYNEQFF,TGTGCCAGCCGCGGACTAGCGGGGGATTACAATGAGCAGTTCTTC
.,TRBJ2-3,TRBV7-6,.,CASSPHEATDTQYF,TGTGCCAGCAGCCCACACGAGGCTACAGATACGCAGTATTTT
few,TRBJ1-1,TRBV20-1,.,CSARDSGRGPAGEAFF,TGCAGTGCTAGAGATTCGGGACGTGGTCCGGCAGGAGAAGCTTTCTTT
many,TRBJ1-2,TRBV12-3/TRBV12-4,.,CASSTWDRANYGYTF,TGTGCCAGCAGTACTTGGGACCGAGCTAACTATGGCTACACCTTC
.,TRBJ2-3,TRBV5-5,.,CASRIRDSSPGTQYF,TGTGCCAGCAGGATCCGGGACTCATCCCCGGGTACGCAGTATTTT
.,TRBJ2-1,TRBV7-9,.,CASRALRNEQFF,TGTGCCAGCAGGGCCCTCCGGAATGAGCAGTTCTTC